This TCR beta chain was obtained from a study of T cell repertoires in cytomegalovirus infection. Looking at the study overall: Epitope selection comprised recently identified HLA-C-restricted CMV epitopes and well-studied HLA-B-restricted CMV epitopes. Both a matching HLA type and CMV infection were indicated by public TCR beta signatures.

This clonotype was counted many times. The antigen is unknown. TCRdb re-analysed the reads in MiXCR, keeping a single row per CDR3 protein. The profile shows hundreds of thousands of distinct CDR3 sequences, roughly 33% of them singletons. V was pared by 0 bases and J by 1 base, with 4 bases between. Germline CDR1 reads MNHEY; CDR2 reads SVGEGT. The CDR3 length is 13 residues. The clonotype comes from a human donor in good health (CMV status not recorded). Some clones in this sample may be carry-over from other donors' samples. This material consisted of cultured PBMCs, taken from culture after CMV antigen stimulation. The gene calls are TRBV6-2 or TRBV6-3 and TRBJ2-7; unclear D gene. CDR3 DNA sequence: TGTGCCAGCAGTTACTCCGGATCCTACGAGCAGTACTTC. Translation: CASSYSGSYEQYF.